This T cell receptor beta chain was captured by sequencing in a study of Ad26.COV2.S vaccination and SARS-CoV-2 variants. Study-level background: Doses of Ad26.COV2.S were injected into muscle once or twice, 56 days apart.

Study-level findings and limits: Vaccinated individuals (as opposed to placebo recipients) had higher spike-specific TCR breadth. An underestimation of total T cell responses may have resulted from the TCR breadth and depth analyses.

Data came from immunoSEQ multiplex PCR; TCRdb stores just in-frame clones and leaves some out. This table holds roughly 320,000 clones, 85% found once. The sample's treatment: some 20 received Ad26.COV2.S at low or high dose, single or two shots; about 5 received placebo; per-sample allocation not given. The samples date from day 63 after the first vaccine or placebo injection. An 18-55-year-old adult in Boston served as donor. A note on this clone: Its antigen is unidentified.

The CDR3 runs to 13 residues. The V end lost 6 bases, the J end lost 4 bases, and 12 bases lay between the germline ends. Germline CDR1 and CDR2: SNHLY and FYNNEI. Material: peripheral blood, obtained in a trial of Ad26.COV2.S vaccine versus placebo. The V call is TRBV2, the J call TRBJ1-2; D might be TRBD1 (5 bases). The sequence was collected from a person aged 18-65 years who received the Ad26.COV2.S COVID-19 vaccine or a placebo. The CDR3 loop is CASRARVGYGYTF. Here the CDR3 DNA reads TGTGCCAGCAGGGCCAGGGTAGGCTATGGCTACACCTTC.